This T cell receptor (beta chain) was captured in a study of T cell clones after liver transplantation. V lost 2 bases and J lost 5, with 12 bases in between. Germline values: CDR1 MNHEY, CDR2 SMNVEV (reference sequence). The CDR3 is 14 residues long. Study observations and caveats: Compared with third party-reactive sequences, donor-reactive ones declined more, independent of withdrawal success.

Concerning this clone itself: The antigen remains undetermined.

The protocol was immunoSEQ multiplex PCR, while the TCRdb copy is restricted to in-frame clones and leaves out a portion. The sample includes roughly 70,000 clones, over 70% of them seen just once. The sequence was obtained from a human donor who received a liver transplant. The gene calls are TRBV27 and TRBJ1-1; D is possibly TRBD1 (6 bases). The sample in question was CD4+ T cells from blood, obtained before liver transplant. The CDR3 nucleotides read TGTGCCAGCAGTTTAAGCCAGGGGAGGACTGAAGCTTTCTTT. This translates into CASSLSQGRTEAFF.